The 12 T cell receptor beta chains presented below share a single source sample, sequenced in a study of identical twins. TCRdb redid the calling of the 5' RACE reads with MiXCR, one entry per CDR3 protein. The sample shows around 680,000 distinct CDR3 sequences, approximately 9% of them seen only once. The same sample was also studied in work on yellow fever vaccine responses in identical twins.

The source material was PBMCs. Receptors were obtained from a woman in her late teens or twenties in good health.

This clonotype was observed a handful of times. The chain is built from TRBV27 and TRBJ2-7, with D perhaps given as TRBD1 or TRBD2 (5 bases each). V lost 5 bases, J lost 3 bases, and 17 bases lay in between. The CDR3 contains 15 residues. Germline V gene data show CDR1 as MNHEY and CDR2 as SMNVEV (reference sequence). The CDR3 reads CASSNPSGTYYEQYF. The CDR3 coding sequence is TGTGCCAGCAGTAACCCCTCGGGGACCTACTACGAGCAGTACTTC.

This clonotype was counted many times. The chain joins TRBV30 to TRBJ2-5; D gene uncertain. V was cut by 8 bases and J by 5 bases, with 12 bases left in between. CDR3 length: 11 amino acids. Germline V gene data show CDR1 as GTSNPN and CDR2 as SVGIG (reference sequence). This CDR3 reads CAGKQAETQYF. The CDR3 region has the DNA TGTGCCGGAAAGCAGGCGGAGACCCAGTACTTC.

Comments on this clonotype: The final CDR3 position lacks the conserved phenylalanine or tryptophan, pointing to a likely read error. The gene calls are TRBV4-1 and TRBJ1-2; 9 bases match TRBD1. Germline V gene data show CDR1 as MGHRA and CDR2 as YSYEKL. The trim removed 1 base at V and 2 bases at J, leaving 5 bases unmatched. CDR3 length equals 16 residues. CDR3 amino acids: CASSQGDGTGNYGYTI. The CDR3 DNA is TGCGCCAGCAGCCAAGGTGATGGGACAGGGAACTATGGCTACACCATC.

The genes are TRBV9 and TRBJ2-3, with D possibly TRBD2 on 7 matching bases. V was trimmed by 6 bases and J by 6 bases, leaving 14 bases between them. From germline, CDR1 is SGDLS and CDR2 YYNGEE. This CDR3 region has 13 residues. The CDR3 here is CASTGGGGDTQYF. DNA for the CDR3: TGTGCCAGCACTGGAGGGGGGGGTGATACGCAGTATTTT.

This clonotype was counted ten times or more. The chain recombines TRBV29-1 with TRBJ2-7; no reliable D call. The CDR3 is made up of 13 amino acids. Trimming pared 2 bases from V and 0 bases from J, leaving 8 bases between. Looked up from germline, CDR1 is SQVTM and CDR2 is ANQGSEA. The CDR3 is CSVEPGPSYEQYF. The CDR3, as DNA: TGCAGCGTTGAACCCGGGCCCTCCTACGAGCAGTACTTC.

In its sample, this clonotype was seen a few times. The CDR3 nucleotides are TGTGCCAGCAGCCAAGCTTCCGGGGGGAATTCACCCCTCCACTTT. As protein: CASSQASGGNSPLHF. This chain joins TRBV3-1 and TRBJ1-6; weak D call: TRBD1 (5 bases). The length of the CDR3 is 15 residues. V shed 1 base and J shed 7 bases, with 11 bases lying between them. CDR1 and CDR2 from the germline V gene are LGHDT and YNNKEL (reference sequence).

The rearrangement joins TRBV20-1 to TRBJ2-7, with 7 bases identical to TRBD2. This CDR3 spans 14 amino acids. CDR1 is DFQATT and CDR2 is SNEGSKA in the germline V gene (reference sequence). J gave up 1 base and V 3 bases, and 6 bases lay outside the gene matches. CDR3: CSARGGTSSYEQYF. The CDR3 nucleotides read TGCAGTGCTAGGGGGGGGACGTCTTCCTACGAGCAGTACTTC.

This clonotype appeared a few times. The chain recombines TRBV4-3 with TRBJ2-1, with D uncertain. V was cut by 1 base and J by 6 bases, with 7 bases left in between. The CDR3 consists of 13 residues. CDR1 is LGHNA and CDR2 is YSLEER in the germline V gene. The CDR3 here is CASSQANRNEQFF. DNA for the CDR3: TGCGCCAGCAGCCAAGCAAATCGCAATGAGCAGTTCTTC.

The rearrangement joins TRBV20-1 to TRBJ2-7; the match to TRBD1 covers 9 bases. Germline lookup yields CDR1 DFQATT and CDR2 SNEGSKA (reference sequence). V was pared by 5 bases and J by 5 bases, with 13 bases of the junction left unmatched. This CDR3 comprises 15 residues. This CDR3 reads CSAPPGDRVRDEQYF. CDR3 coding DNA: TGCAGTGCTCCCCCAGGGGACAGGGTGAGGGACGAGCAGTACTTC.

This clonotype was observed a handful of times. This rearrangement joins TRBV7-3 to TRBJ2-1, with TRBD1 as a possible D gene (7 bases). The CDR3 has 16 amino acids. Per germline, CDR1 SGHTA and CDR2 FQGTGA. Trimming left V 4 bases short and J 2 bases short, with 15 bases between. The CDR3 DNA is TGTGCCAGCAGCTATCGACAGGGAGGAACCTACAATGAGCAGTTCTTC. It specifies CASSYRQGGTYNEQFF.

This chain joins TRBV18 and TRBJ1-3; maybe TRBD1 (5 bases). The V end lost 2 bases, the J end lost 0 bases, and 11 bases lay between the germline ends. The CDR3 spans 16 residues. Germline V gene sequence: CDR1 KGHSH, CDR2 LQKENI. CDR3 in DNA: TGTGCCAGCTCACCAAGGACACCGAACTCTGGAAACACCATATATTTT. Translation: CASSPRTPNSGNTIYF. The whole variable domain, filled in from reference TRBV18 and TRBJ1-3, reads NAGVMQNPRHLVRRRGQEARLRCSPMKGHSHVYWYRQLPEEGLKFMVYLQKENIIDESGMPKERFSAEFPKEGPSILRIQQVVRGDSAAYFCASSPRTPNSGNTIYFGEGSWLTVV.

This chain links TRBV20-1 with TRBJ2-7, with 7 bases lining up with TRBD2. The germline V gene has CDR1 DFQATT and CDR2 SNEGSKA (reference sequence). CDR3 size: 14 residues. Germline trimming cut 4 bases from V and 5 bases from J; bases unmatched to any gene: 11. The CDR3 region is CSATVVRGSNEQYF. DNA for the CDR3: TGCAGTGCTACCGTCGTGCGGGGGAGTAACGAGCAGTACTTC.